A single sample gave rise to the 30 T cell receptor beta chains below, sequenced in a study of control samples from healthy donors and cancer patients. Sequencing was performed with immunoSEQ multiplex PCR; in TCRdb, only in-frame clones are kept and a portion is missing. The data contain around 70,000 clones, 87% of them singletons. Sequenced: PBMCs. These receptors all come from a woman between 50 and 59 years old with head and neck cancer.

The gene calls are TRBV9 and TRBJ2-7; TRBD2 matches at 9 bases. CDR3 length: 14 residues. Germline CDR1 SGDLS, CDR2 YYNGEE. The junction had 8 bases not matched to a gene; V was cut back by 3 bases and J by 7 bases. The CDR3 reads CASSALAGAGEQYF. The CDR3 bases are TGTGCCAGCAGCGCGTTAGCGGGGGCAGGAGAGCAGTACTTC.

This clone came up a few times. The chain carries TRBV6-2 or TRBV6-3 and TRBJ1-5, with a weak D call TRBD1 (6 bases). Germline V gene data show CDR1 as MNHEY and CDR2 as SVGEGT. There are 16 residues in the CDR3. Trimming removed 5 bases from V and 3 bases from J, with 17 bases in between. CDR3 sequence (DNA): TGTGCCAGCAGTACGAGTAGGGGGGGCGACAATCAGCCCCAGCATTTT. This sequence encodes CASSTSRGGDNQPQHF.

J is TRBJ2-3 and V is TRBV30; D is uncertain. The CDR3 loop spans 12 amino acids. Trimming took 3 bases from V and 4 from J, leaving 8 bases between them. Germline V lookup: CDR1 GTSNPN, CDR2 SVGIG (reference sequence). The CDR3 DNA is TGTGCCTGGAGCCTCCAATCAGATACGCAGTATTTT. It specifies CAWSLQSDTQYF.

The CDR3 region has the DNA TGTGCCAGCCCCATGGAAAGGCAGTACTTC. It specifies CASPMERQYF. V and J are TRBV6-5 and TRBJ2-7; D remains unclear. The CDR3 length is 10 residues. Germline V gives CDR1 MNHEY, CDR2 SVGAGI. Trimming took 8 bases from V and 9 from J, leaving 11 bases between them.

The J gene is TRBJ2-6, the V gene TRBV6-4; the D gene is possibly TRBD1 (6 bases). This CDR3 contains 15 residues. Per germline, CDR1 MRHNA and CDR2 SNTAGT. V was shortened by 5 bases and J by 1 base, with 9 bases between the two germline ends. The CDR3 sequence is CASSQGNSGANVLTF. The CDR3 bases are TGTGCCAGCAGTCAGGGGAATTCTGGGGCCAACGTCCTGACTTTC.

This sequence joins TRBV2 and TRBJ1-6; D not resolved. Germline-derived CDR1 and CDR2 are SNHLY and FYNNEI. The CDR3 sequence is 14 residues long. Trimming cost V 4 bases and J 5 bases, with 9 bases left between them. The CDR3: CASSVNRNNSPLHF. The CDR3 DNA reads as TGTGCCAGCAGTGTAAACAGAAATAATTCACCCCTCCACTTT.

Here the CDR3 DNA reads TGCGCCAGCAGCCAAGGAAGGCTGACAGTGTCCCCTTCGTATACTTACGAGCAGTACTTC. Protein: CASSQGRLTVSPSYTYEQYF. V is TRBV4-3 and J is TRBJ2-7; D is possibly TRBD1 (5 bases). Trimming cost V 1 base and J 4 bases, with 29 bases left between them. Germline values: CDR1 LGHNA, CDR2 YSLEER. The CDR3 runs 20 residues.

The chain employs TRBV20-1 and TRBJ1-1; D is undetermined. CDR1 and CDR2 from the germline V gene are DFQATT and SNEGSKA (reference sequence). The CDR3 totals 11 residues. V was shortened by 1 base and J by 4 bases, with 4 bases between the two germline ends. The CDR3 loop reads CSARGLTEAFF. For the CDR3, the DNA is TGCAGTGCTAGAGGCCTCACTGAAGCTTTCTTT.

The chain recombines TRBV29-1 with TRBJ2-7; 8 nucleotides line up with TRBD1. Per germline, CDR1 SQVTM and CDR2 ANQGSEA. There are 15 residues in the CDR3. Trimming removed 1 base from V and 0 bases from J; junction bases left unmatched: 5. Here the CDR3 reads CSVEGQGLSSYEQYF. The CDR3, as DNA: TGCAGCGTTGAAGGACAGGGGCTGAGCTCCTACGAGCAGTACTTC.

V is TRBV14 and J is TRBJ1-1, with D uncertain. The germline V and J ends were trimmed by 0 bases and 6 bases, with 14 bases remaining between them. The CDR3 is made up of 15 amino acids. The germline CDR1 and CDR2 sequences are SGHDN and FVKESK. CDR3 DNA: TGTGCCAGCAGCCAAGATGGACGGGGAGTACCTGAAGCTTTCTTT. It is translated as CASSQDGRGVPEAFF.

In its sample, this clone was seen a few times. The chain carries TRBV19 and TRBJ1-5; D might be TRBD1 (5 bases). The CDR3 totals 14 residues. V lost 5 bases and J 5 bases, leaving 13 bases between the germline ends. Germline V CDR1 and CDR2: LNHDA, SQIVND (reference sequence). This CDR3 reads CASSPQGRDQPQHF. In nucleotides, the CDR3 is TGTGCCAGTAGTCCCCAGGGAAGAGATCAGCCCCAGCATTTT. The full variable domain, with the rest looked up from reference TRBV19 and TRBJ1-5, is DGGITQSPKYLFRKEGQNVTLSCEQNLNHDAMYWYRQDPGQGLRLIYYSQIVNDFQKGDIAEGYSVSREKKESFPLTVTSAQKNPTAFYLCASSPQGRDQPQHFGDGTRLSIL.

The chain carries TRBV24-1 and TRBJ1-2; the match to TRBD1 covers 8 bases. CDR3 length equals 14 residues. Germline V CDR1 and CDR2: KGHDR, SFDVKD. The ends lost 2 bases at V and 4 bases at J; junction bases unmatched: 2. Here the CDR3 DNA reads TGTGCCACCAGTGATTCACAGGGGGGCTATGGCTACACCTTC. Translated: CATSDSQGGYGYTF.

This clone was counted a single time. The chain couples TRBV3-1 (or the pseudogene TRBV3-2) to TRBJ1-1; D is unresolved. Germline V gene lookup returns CDR1 LGHDT and CDR2 YNNKEL (reference sequence). This CDR3 has 11 residues. The germline V and J ends were trimmed by 6 bases and 1 base, with 3 bases remaining between them. CDR3 DNA: TGTGCCAGCAGAAGGAACACTGAAGCTTTCTTT. Protein product: CASRRNTEAFF.

The V gene is TRBV5-1, the J gene TRBJ1-6; D remains unclear. The CDR3 is made up of 15 amino acids. The germline V gene has CDR1 SGHRS and CDR2 YFSETQ. V lost 0 bases and J 6 bases, leaving 10 bases between the germline ends. The CDR3 spells CASSLESAVNSPLHF. As DNA, the CDR3 is TGCGCCAGCAGCTTGGAGTCGGCAGTTAATTCACCCCTCCACTTT.

This clone was detected only once. This CDR3 reads CASSFGRDGGELFF. The CDR3 DNA is TGCGCCAGCAGCTTTGGACGGGACGGCGGGGAGCTGTTTTTT. V usage is TRBV5-1 and J usage is TRBJ2-2; D possibly matches TRBD1 or TRBD2 (5 bases each). Trimming took 2 bases from V and 7 from J, leaving 12 bases between them. CDR3 size: 14 residues. The V gene's germline CDR1 is SGHRS and CDR2 YFSETQ. The whole variable domain, remainder taken from reference TRBV5-1 and TRBJ2-2, is KAGVTQTPRYLIKTRGQQVTLSCSPISGHRSVSWYQQTPGQGLQFLFEYFSETQRNKGNFPGRFSGRQFSNSRSEMNVSTLELGDSALYLCASSFGRDGGELFFGEGSRLTVL.

This chain connects TRBV4-2 to TRBJ2-7; D could derive from TRBD1 or TRBD2 (5 bases each). CDR1 LGHNA and CDR2 YNFKEQ come from the germline V gene. This CDR3 has 15 residues. V lost 5 bases and J lost 1, with 15 bases in between. The CDR3 loop reads CASSDPGTGSYEQYF. For the CDR3, the DNA is TGTGCCAGCAGCGACCCCGGGACCGGATCCTACGAGCAGTACTTC.

This chain links TRBV5-1 with TRBJ2-3; 7 positions match TRBD1. V was clipped by 4 bases and J by 9 bases; unmatched bases: 5. The length of the CDR3 is 12 residues. Germline CDR1 SGHRS, CDR2 YFSETQ. Here the CDR3 reads CASSATGETQYF. The CDR3 DNA reads TGCGCCAGCAGCGCTACAGGGGAAACGCAGTATTTT.

The V and J genes are TRBV6-5 and TRBJ2-5; TRBD2 agrees at 7 bases. This CDR3 region has 14 residues. Germline V CDR1 and CDR2: MNHEY, SVGAGI. Unmatched junction bases numbered 6, after V lost 7 bases and J lost 1 base. CDR3 sequence: CASKKGRVQETQYF. The CDR3 DNA follows: TGTGCCAGCAAAAAGGGGAGGGTCCAAGAGACCCAGTACTTC.

This clone was seen only once. This chain joins TRBV5-6 and TRBJ1-1; D is undetermined. Germline CDR1 is SGHDT and CDR2 is YYEEEE. The CDR3 spans 16 residues. Trimming removed 4 bases from V and 3 bases from J, with 19 bases in between. CDR3 DNA: TGTGCCAGCAGCCGGTATCGGGGTAGGTTAGACACTGAAGCTTTCTTT. Its translation: CASSRYRGRLDTEAFF.

The J gene is TRBJ1-2, the V gene TRBV28, with 10 positions matching TRBD1. The germline gives CDR1 MDHEN, CDR2 SYDVKM. Trimming took 6 bases from V and 6 from J; bases not matched to a gene: 10. This CDR3 is built from 15 residues. The CDR3 loop is CASRTGQGVNHGYTF. The CDR3 nucleotides are TGTGCCAGCAGAACCGGACAGGGGGTCAATCATGGCTACACCTTC.

The chain recombines TRBV5-5 with TRBJ1-2; perhaps TRBD1 as D (6 bases). Germline values: CDR1 SGHKS, CDR2 YYEKEE (reference sequence). Trimming cost V 4 bases and J 4 bases, with 20 bases left between them. The CDR3 spans 16 residues. The CDR3 DNA sequence: TGTGCCAGCAGCCCGTCCCTACAGGGCGGTGTCTATGGCTACACCTTC. Translating gives CASSPSLQGGVYGYTF.

The J gene is TRBJ2-3, the V gene TRBV3-1 (or the pseudogene TRBV3-2); 10 positions agree with TRBD2. Germline CDR1 LGHDT, CDR2 YNNKEL (reference sequence). This CDR3 has 14 amino acids. The ends lost 10 bases at V and 2 bases at J; junction bases unmatched: 6. The DNA of the CDR3 is TGTGCCATCTCTAGCGGGGGTCCCACAGATACGCAGTATTTT. Translation gives CAISSGGPTDTQYF.

J is TRBJ2-1 and V is TRBV23-1, with D tentatively TRBD1 or TRBD2 (6 bases each). TRBV23-1 is an ORF, and what it does is uncertain. This CDR3 is 14 amino acids long. The V gene lost 10 bases and the J gene lost 4 bases, with 17 bases spanning the gap. Here the CDR3 DNA reads TGCGCCACCGAGGCGGGACAACATTACAATGAGCAGTTCTTC. Protein: CATEAGQHYNEQFF.

The chain combines TRBV7-6 with TRBJ1-6; D ambiguous. Germline V gives CDR1 SGHVS, CDR2 FNYEAQ. This CDR3 is 20 amino acids long. V was shortened by 2 bases and J by 1 base, with 21 bases between the two germline ends. As DNA, the CDR3 is TGTGCCAGCAGCTTAAGGGCCATGGCGAGGGATGGGTCCTATAATTCACCCCTCCACTTT. As protein: CASSLRAMARDGSYNSPLHF.

The genes are TRBV19 and TRBJ2-2; no definite D call. The germline V gene has CDR1 LNHDA and CDR2 SQIVND (reference sequence). CDR3 length equals 11 residues. The V end was cut by 9 bases, the J end by 8 bases, with 10 bases between. CDR3 protein: CASSWLGELFF. In DNA, the CDR3 is TGTGCCAGCAGCTGGCTAGGGGAGCTGTTTTTT.

The chain carries TRBV3-1 (or the pseudogene TRBV3-2) and TRBJ2-3; no reliable D call. The V end was cut by 1 base, the J end by 2 bases, with 7 bases between. This CDR3 spans 14 amino acids. The germline V gene encodes CDR1 LGHDT and CDR2 YNNKEL (reference sequence). The CDR3 nucleotides are TGTGCCAGCAGCCAAGCTGCGCTCACAGATACGCAGTATTTT. Encoded protein: CASSQAALTDTQYF.

V is TRBV10-2 and J is TRBJ2-1, with TRBD2 matching 10 bases. V was clipped by 6 bases and J by 4 bases; unmatched bases: 12. This CDR3 is built from 17 residues. Germline V gene sequence: CDR1 WSHSY, CDR2 SAAADI. This CDR3 is CASSSGGAYPEYNEQFF. The CDR3 coding sequence is TGCGCCAGCAGCAGCGGGGGGGCCTATCCCGAGTACAATGAGCAGTTCTTC.

The rearrangement uses TRBV5-1 and TRBJ2-1; 9 positions agree with TRBD2. The CDR3 contains 15 residues. Looked up from germline, CDR1 is SGHRS and CDR2 is YFSETQ. Germline trimming cut 5 bases from V and 5 bases from J; bases unmatched to any gene: 8. CDR3 sequence reads: CASRFSGGQNNEQFF. The CDR3 DNA follows: TGCGCCAGCAGATTTAGCGGGGGCCAAAACAATGAGCAGTTCTTC.

The chain recombines TRBV7-8 with TRBJ1-2, with D maybe TRBD1 (6 bases). Germline assignment: CDR1 SGHVS and CDR2 FQNEAQ. V lost 3 bases to trimming and J lost 6 bases, with 20 bases between them. This CDR3 is 16 amino acids long. CDR3 region: CASSFRGGLAGDGYTF. The CDR3 bases are TGTGCCAGCAGCTTTAGGGGGGGGCTGGCAGGGGATGGCTACACCTTC.

The chain employs TRBV16 and TRBJ1-1, with 10 bases aligning to TRBD1. CDR3 size: 15 residues. The V gene end was trimmed by 4 bases and the J gene end by 4 bases; junction bases not matched to a gene: 6. Germline loops: CDR1 KGHSY, CDR2 FQNENV. The CDR3 spells CASSPNWTGGTEAFF. Written as DNA, the CDR3 is TGTGCCAGCAGCCCCAACTGGACAGGGGGCACTGAAGCTTTCTTT.